The present T cell receptor (beta chain) was sequenced within a study of technical replicates of blood from a few donors. Germline values: CDR1 LNHNV, CDR2 YYDKDF (reference sequence). Trimming removed 1 base from V and 6 bases from J, with 9 bases in between. CDR3 length: 13 amino acids. TCRdb's copy holds only in-frame clones and misses some; the assay was immunoSEQ multiplex PCR. The data hold about 70,000 clones, with roughly 97% observed a single time. This TCR was recovered from a human donor in good health. Input material: T cells isolated from PBMCs. This chain joins TRBV15 and TRBJ1-2, with TRBD1 as a possible D gene (5 bases). CDR3 residues: CATSRGQGHGYTF. The CDR3 DNA reads as TGTGCCACCAGCAGAGGGCAGGGCCATGGCTACACCTTC.